Sequencing of this T cell receptor beta chain was carried out in a study of cytomegalovirus exposure and HLA in healthy donors. 60 Vbeta and 13 Jbeta primers were used in PCR. As processed by the authors: About 11 million shared chains were among the about 80 million unique TCR beta chains that a later analysis counted. Libraries were prepared by immunoSEQ multiplex PCR; TCRdb keeps only in-frame clonotypes and omits some of them. The V and J calls and the clone size are those of that table, but D and trimming were determined from the DNA. The sample has roughly 150,000 clones; 60% to 85% are singletons. Findings of the study overall: CMV serostatus was the sole immune exposure information available. Fewer N-insertions than the roughly 630-donor mean were reportedly shown by an Asian-associated ancestry cluster in a later analysis.

As regards this clone: Its cognate antigen is unknown.

The CDR3 loop spans 13 amino acids. V gave up 1 base and J gave up 7 bases, with 8 bases separating them. The germline V gene encodes CDR1 SGHAT and CDR2 FQNNGV. This clonotype originated in a woman aged 50 to 60 in good health and CMV-seropositive. J is TRBJ2-1 and V is TRBV11-2, with no clear D. The sample comprised PBMCs. CDR3 nucleotides: TGTGCCAGCAGCTTAGGCCTAGATAATGAGCAGTTCTTC. It translates to CASSLGLDNEQFF.